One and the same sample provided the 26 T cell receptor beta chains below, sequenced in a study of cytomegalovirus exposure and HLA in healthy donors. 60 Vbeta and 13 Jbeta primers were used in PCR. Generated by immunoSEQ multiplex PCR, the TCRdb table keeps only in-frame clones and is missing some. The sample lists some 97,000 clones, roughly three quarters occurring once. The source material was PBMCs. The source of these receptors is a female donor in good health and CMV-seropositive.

The CDR3 loop is CASQGYYGYTF. CDR3 nucleotides: TGTGCCAGTCAGGGGTACTATGGCTACACCTTC. The chain links TRBV6-5 to TRBJ1-2; D is possibly TRBD1 (6 bases). The ends were cut back, 9 bases at V and 3 bases at J, with 8 bases in the middle. CDR1 is MNHEY, CDR2 SVGAGI, per germline. The CDR3 consists of 11 residues.

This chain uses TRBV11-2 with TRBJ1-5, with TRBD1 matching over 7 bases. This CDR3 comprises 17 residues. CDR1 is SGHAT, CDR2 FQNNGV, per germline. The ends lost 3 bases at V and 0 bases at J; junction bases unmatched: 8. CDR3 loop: CASSLGRGQISNQPQHF. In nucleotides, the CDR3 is TGTGCCAGCAGCTTGGGACGGGGACAGATTAGCAATCAGCCCCAGCATTTT.

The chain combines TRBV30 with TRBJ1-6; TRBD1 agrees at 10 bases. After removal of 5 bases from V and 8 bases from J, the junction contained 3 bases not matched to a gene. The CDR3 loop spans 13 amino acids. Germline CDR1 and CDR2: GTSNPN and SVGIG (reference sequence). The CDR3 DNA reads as TGTGCCTGGTCCGGGACAGGGGATTCACCCCTCCACTTT. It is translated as CAWSGTGDSPLHF.

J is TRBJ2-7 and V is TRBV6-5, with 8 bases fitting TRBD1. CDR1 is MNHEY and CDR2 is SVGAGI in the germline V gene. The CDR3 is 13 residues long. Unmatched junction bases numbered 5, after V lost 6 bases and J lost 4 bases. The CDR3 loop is CASSRQGTYEQYF. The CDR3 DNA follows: TGTGCCAGCAGCAGACAGGGGACTTACGAGCAGTACTTC.

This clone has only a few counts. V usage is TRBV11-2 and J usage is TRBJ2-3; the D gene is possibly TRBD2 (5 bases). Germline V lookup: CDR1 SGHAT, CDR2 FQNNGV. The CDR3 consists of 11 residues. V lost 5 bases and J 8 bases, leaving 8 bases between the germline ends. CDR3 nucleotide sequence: TGTGCCAGCAGCGAACTAGTTACGCAGTATTTT. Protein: CASSELVTQYF.

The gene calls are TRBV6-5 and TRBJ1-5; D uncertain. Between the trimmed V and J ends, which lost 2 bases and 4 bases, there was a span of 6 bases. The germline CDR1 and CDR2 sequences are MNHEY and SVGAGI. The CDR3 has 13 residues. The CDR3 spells CASSYNLNQPQHF. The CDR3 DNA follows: TGTGCCAGCAGTTACAACTTGAATCAGCCCCAGCATTTT.

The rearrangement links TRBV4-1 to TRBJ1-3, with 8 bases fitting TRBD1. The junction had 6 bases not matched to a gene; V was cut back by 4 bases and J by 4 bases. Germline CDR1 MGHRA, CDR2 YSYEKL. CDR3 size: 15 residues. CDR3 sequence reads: CASSLTGGGGNTIYF. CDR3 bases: TGCGCCAGCAGCCTTACAGGGGGAGGAGGAAACACCATATATTTT.

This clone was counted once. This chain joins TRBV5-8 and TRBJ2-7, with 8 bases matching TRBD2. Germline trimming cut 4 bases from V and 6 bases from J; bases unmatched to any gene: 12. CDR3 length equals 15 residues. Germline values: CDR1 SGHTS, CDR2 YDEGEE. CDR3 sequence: CASSPAGLVGGEQYF. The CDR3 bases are TGTGCCAGCAGCCCCGCGGGACTAGTGGGGGGCGAGCAGTACTTC. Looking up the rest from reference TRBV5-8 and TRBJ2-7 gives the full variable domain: EAGVTQSPTHLIKTRGQQATLRCSPISGHTSVYWYQQALGLGLQFLLWYDEGEERNRGNFPPRFSGRQFPNYSSELNVNALELEDSALYLCASSPAGLVGGEQYFGPGTRLTVT.

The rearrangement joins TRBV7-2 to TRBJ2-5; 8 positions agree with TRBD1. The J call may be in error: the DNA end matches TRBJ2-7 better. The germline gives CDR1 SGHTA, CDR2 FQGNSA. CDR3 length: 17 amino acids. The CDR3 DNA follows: TGTGCCAGCAGCTCTACCCATGGACAGGGATATACCTACGAGCAGTACTTC. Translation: CASSSTHGQGYTYEQYF.

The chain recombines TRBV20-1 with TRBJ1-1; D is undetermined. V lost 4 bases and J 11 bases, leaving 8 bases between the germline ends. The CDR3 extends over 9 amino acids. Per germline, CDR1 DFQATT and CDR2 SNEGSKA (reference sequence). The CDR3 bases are TGCAGTGCTACCACTCGGGCTTTCTTT. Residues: CSATTRAFF.

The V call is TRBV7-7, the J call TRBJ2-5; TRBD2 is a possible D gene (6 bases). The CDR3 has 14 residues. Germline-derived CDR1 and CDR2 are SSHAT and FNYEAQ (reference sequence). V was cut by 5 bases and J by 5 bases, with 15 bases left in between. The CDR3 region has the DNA TGTGCCAGCAGCCCTATGGAGGGGTGGGAGACCCAGTACTTC. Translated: CASSPMEGWETQYF. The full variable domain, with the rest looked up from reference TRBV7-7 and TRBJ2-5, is GAGVSQSPRYKVTKRGQDVTLRCDPISSHATLYWYQQALGQGPEFLTYFNYEAQPDKSGLPSDRFSAERPEGSISTLTIQRTEQRDSAMYRCASSPMEGWETQYFGPGTRLLVL.

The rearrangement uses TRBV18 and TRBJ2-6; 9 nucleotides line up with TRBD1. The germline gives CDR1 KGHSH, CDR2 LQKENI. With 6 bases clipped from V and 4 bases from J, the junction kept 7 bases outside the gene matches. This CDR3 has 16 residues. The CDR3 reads CASSTGQGRGANVLTF. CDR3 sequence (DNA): TGTGCCAGCTCGACGGGACAGGGTCGGGGGGCCAACGTCCTGACTTTC.

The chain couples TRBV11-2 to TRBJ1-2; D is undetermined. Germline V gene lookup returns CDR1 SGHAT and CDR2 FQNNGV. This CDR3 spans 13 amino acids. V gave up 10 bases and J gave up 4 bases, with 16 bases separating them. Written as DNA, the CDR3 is TGTGCCACGACGCCGCAGGAATTCTATGGCTACACCTTC. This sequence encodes CATTPQEFYGYTF.

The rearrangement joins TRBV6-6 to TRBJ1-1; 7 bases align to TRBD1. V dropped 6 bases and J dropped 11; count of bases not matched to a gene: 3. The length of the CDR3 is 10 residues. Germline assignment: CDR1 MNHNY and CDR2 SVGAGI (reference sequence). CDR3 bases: TGTGCCAGCAGGGGGACAGCGGCTTTCTTT. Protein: CASRGTAAFF.

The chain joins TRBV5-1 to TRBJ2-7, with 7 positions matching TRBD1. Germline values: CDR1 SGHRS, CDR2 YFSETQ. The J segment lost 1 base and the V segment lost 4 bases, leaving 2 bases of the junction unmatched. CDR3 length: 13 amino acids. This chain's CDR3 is CASSGGQSYEQYF. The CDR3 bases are TGCGCCAGCAGCGGGGGACAGTCCTACGAGCAGTACTTC.

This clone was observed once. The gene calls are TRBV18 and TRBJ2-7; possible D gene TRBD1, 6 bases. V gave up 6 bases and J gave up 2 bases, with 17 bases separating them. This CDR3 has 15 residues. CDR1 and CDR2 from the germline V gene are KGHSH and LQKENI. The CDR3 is CASSVDSGGAYEQYF. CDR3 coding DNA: TGTGCCAGCTCCGTGGACAGCGGTGGGGCCTACGAGCAGTACTTC.

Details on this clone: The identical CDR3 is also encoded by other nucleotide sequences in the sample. CDR3 DNA sequence: TGTGCCTGGAGCGTGCGGGGCAGCTCCTACAATGAGCAGTTCTTC. Amino acids: CAWSVRGSSYNEQFF. V usage is TRBV30 and J usage is TRBJ2-1, with D possibly being TRBD2 (6 bases). Germline loops: CDR1 GTSNPN, CDR2 SVGIG (reference sequence). The CDR3 is 15 amino acids. V lost 3 bases, J lost 0 bases, and 12 bases lay in between.

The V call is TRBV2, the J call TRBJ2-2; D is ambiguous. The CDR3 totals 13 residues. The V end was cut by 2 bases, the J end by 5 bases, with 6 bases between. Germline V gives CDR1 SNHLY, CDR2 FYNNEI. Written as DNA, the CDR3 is TGTGCCAGCAGTGAAACACGAACCGGGGAGCTGTTTTTT. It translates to CASSETRTGELFF.

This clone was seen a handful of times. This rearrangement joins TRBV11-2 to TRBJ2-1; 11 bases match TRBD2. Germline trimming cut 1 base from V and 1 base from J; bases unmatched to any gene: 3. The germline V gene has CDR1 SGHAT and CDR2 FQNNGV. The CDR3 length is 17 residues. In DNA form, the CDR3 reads TGTGCCAGCAGCTTAGGGCTAGCGGGGGGTTCCTACAATGAGCAGTTCTTC. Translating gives CASSLGLAGGSYNEQFF.

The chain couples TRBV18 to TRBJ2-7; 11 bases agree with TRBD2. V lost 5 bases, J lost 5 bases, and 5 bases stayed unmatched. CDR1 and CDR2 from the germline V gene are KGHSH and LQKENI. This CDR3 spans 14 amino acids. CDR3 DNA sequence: TGTGCCAGCTCAAAACTAGCGGGAGTCGACGAGCAGTACTTC. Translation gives CASSKLAGVDEQYF. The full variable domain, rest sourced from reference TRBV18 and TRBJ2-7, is NAGVMQNPRHLVRRRGQEARLRCSPMKGHSHVYWYRQLPEEGLKFMVYLQKENIIDESGMPKERFSAEFPKEGPSILRIQQVVRGDSAAYFCASSKLAGVDEQYFGPGTRLTVT.

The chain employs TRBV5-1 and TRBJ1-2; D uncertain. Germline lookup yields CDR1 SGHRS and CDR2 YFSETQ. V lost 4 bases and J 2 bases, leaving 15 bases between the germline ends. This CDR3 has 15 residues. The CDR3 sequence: CASSRGRRENYGYTF. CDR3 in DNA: TGCGCCAGCAGCCGCGGACGGAGGGAGAACTATGGCTACACCTTC. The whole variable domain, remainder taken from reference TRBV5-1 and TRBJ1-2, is KAGVTQTPRYLIKTRGQQVTLSCSPISGHRSVSWYQQTPGQGLQFLFEYFSETQRNKGNFPGRFSGRQFSNSRSEMNVSTLELGDSALYLCASSRGRRENYGYTFGSGTRLTVV.

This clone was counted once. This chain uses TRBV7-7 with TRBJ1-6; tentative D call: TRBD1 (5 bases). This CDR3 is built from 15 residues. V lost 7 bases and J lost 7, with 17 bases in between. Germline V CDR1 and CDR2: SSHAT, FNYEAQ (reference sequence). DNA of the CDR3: TGTGCCAGCACCCCGGGGGGGGACGGGAATTCACCCCTCCACTTT. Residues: CASTPGGDGNSPLHF.

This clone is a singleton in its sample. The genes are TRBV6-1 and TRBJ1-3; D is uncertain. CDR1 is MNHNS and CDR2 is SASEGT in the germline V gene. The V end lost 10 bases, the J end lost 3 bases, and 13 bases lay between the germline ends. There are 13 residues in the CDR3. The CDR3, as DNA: TGTGCCACCACTGATAGCATTGGAAACACCATATATTTT. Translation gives CATTDSIGNTIYF.

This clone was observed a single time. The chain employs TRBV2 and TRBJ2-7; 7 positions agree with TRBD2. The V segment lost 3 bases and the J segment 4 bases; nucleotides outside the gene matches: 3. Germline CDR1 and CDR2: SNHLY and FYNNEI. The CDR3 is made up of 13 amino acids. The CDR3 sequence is CASSDGGKYEQYF. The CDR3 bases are TGTGCCAGCAGTGACGGGGGGAAGTACGAGCAGTACTTC.

The DNA for the CDR3 is TGCGCCAGCAGTGATCGGAATGAGCAGTTCTTC. It is translated as CASSDRNEQFF. The chain has TRBV10-1 and TRBJ2-1; no clear D gene. CDR1 is WNHNN and CDR2 is SYGVQD in the germline V gene (reference sequence). The CDR3 has 11 residues. Trimming removed 3 bases from V and 7 bases from J, with 4 bases in between.

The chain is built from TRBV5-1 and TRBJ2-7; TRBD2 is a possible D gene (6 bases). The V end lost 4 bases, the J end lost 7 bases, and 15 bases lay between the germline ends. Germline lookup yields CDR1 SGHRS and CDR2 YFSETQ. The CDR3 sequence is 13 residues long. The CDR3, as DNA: TGCGCCAGCAGCACGTACGAAGGGAGGGAGCAGTACTTC. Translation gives CASSTYEGREQYF.